Following are 18 T cell receptor beta chains from one sample sequenced in a study of human T cells and chemical hapten exposure. Time point reported: patch test 2, 6 weeks after DPC sensitization. Documented treatment: therapeutic diphenylcyclopropenone sensitization with weekly scalp DPC. A single record per CDR3 protein comes from TCRdb applying MiXCR to the RACE reads. The sample contains about 69,000 distinct CDR3 sequences, approximately 10% of which appear only once. Source: whole blood, taken in connection with sensitization to the hapten diphenylcyclopropenone (DPC). The receptor set was obtained from a woman aged 50 to 60 with alopecia areata. Some clones in this sample may be carry-over from other donors' samples.

This clonotype showed up just a few times. This chain uses TRBV3-1 with TRBJ2-7, with D perhaps TRBD1 (7 bases). The CDR3 runs to 13 residues. V lost 3 bases and J 4 bases, leaving 10 bases between the germline ends. Germline V gives CDR1 LGHDT, CDR2 YNNKEL (reference sequence). As DNA, the CDR3 is TGTGCCAGCAGCCAGGCGGGACAGTACGAGCAGTACTTC. Encoded protein: CASSQAGQYEQYF.

The chain couples TRBV19 to TRBJ2-1; TRBD2 matches 11 bases. The length of the CDR3 is 15 residues. Per germline, CDR1 LNHDA and CDR2 SQIVND (reference sequence). Trimming removed 6 bases from V and 4 bases from J; junction bases left unmatched: 5. As DNA, the CDR3 is TGTGCCAGTAGCAAACTAGCGGGGGAGTACAATGAGCAGTTCTTC. Its translation: CASSKLAGEYNEQFF.

This clonotype was observed a few times. In DNA form, the CDR3 reads TGTGCCAGCAGGGACAGGGGACTCATGAACACTGAAGCTTTCTTT. Translating gives CASRDRGLMNTEAFF. The rearrangement links TRBV6-1 to TRBJ1-1, with 9 nucleotides matching TRBD1. The CDR3 runs to 15 residues. Unmatched junction bases numbered 5, after V lost 6 bases and J lost 0 bases. The germline CDR1 and CDR2 sequences are MNHNS and SASEGT.

This clonotype showed up many times. The rearrangement joins TRBV20-1 to TRBJ2-3, with 7 bases lining up with TRBD1. The CDR3 has 15 amino acids. V lost 7 bases to trimming and J lost 2 bases; unmatched junction nucleotides: 12. The germline CDR1 and CDR2 sequences are DFQATT and SNEGSKA (reference sequence). CDR3 sequence (DNA): TGCAGTGTCAGCAGACAGGGTGCCTCCACAGATACGCAGTATTTT. Its protein is CSVSRQGASTDTQYF.

This clonotype was recorded many times. This chain links TRBV29-1 with TRBJ2-5, with D perhaps matching TRBD1 (6 bases). The CDR3 runs to 14 residues. Germline V gene data show CDR1 as SQVTM and CDR2 as ANQGSEA. Trimming left V 5 bases short and J 1 base short, with 14 bases between. In nucleotides, the CDR3 is TGCAGCGTTATCCCTGACAGGATCCAAGAGACCCAGTACTTC. Translated: CSVIPDRIQETQYF.

The J gene is TRBJ2-3, the V gene TRBV11-2; no clear D. Germline CDR1 is SGHAT and CDR2 is FQNNGV. This CDR3 region has 13 residues. The V and J ends lost 5 bases and 6 bases respectively, with 12 bases between them. DNA of the CDR3: TGTGCCAGCAGCCCGCACTTATCCGATACGCAGTATTTT. This codes for CASSPHLSDTQYF.

This clonotype was found many times. The chain's CDR3 is CASMASGGWGQPQHF. The CDR3 DNA follows: TGTGCCAGCATGGCTTCAGGAGGTTGGGGCCAGCCCCAGCATTTT. The V call is TRBV25-1, the J call TRBJ1-5; D might be TRBD1 (5 bases). The CDR3 contains 15 residues. CDR1 MGHDK and CDR2 SYGVNS come from the germline V gene. Trimming removed 7 bases at V and 7 bases at J, with 20 bases between.

This clonotype was seen a handful of times. The chain recombines TRBV5-1 with TRBJ2-5, with D unresolved. CDR3 length: 15 residues. Germline V CDR1 and CDR2: SGHRS, YFSETQ. The ends were cut back, 0 bases at V and 1 base at J, with 10 bases in the middle. The CDR3 DNA is TGCGCCAGCAGCTTGGGGGTAGACTCCCAAGAGACCCAGTACTTC. Its translation is CASSLGVDSQETQYF.

This clonotype has a count of ten or more. The rearrangement joins TRBV18 to TRBJ2-3, with D tentatively TRBD1 or TRBD2 (6 bases each). Per the germline V gene, CDR1 is KGHSH and CDR2 is LQKENI. CDR3 length: 16 residues. Trimming took 3 bases from V and 4 from J, leaving 17 bases between them. The CDR3 DNA sequence: TGTGCCAGCTCACCCCTGGACAGAGGGGAGGCAGATACGCAGTATTTT. This codes for CASSPLDRGEADTQYF.

This clonotype was recorded at least ten times. This chain connects TRBV7-7 to TRBJ2-7, with D tentatively TRBD1 (5 bases). Germline V lookup: CDR1 SSHAT, CDR2 FNYEAQ (reference sequence). The CDR3 consists of 17 residues. V gave up 7 bases and J gave up 1 base, with 23 bases separating them. CDR3 DNA sequence: TGTGCCAGCACAGCTTATTCAAGGCAGGACAAATCCTACGAGCAGTACTTC. It is translated as CASTAYSRQDKSYEQYF.

This clonotype was seen more than once but under ten times. The CDR3 DNA is TGCAGTGCTGCACAGGGAGTTAGCAATCAGCCCCAGCATTTT. Translating it yields CSAAQGVSNQPQHF. V usage is TRBV20-1 and J usage is TRBJ1-5, with a possible D match to TRBD1 (6 bases). Germline lookup yields CDR1 DFQATT and CDR2 SNEGSKA (reference sequence). This CDR3 is built from 14 residues. The V gene lost 5 bases and the J gene lost 0 bases, with 11 bases spanning the gap.

This clonotype was detected only a few times. This rearrangement joins TRBV19 to TRBJ2-6; the D is unclear. The CDR3 sequence is 14 residues long. Looked up from germline, CDR1 is LNHDA and CDR2 is SQIVND (reference sequence). The V gene lost 3 bases and the J gene lost 2 bases, with 5 bases spanning the gap. The CDR3 loop reads CASSIETGANVLTF. The CDR3 coding sequence is TGTGCCAGTAGTATCGAGACTGGGGCCAACGTCCTGACTTTC.

In the case of this clonotype: Germline and junction disagree at one end, which may indicate a read error. The chain recombines TRBV20-1 with TRBJ2-3, with D possibly TRBD2 on 7 matching bases. This CDR3 is built from 13 residues. Germline V gene sequence: CDR1 DFQATT, CDR2 SNEGSKA (reference sequence). Here the CDR3 DNA reads TGCGGTGCCGGGGGAGGGGGAGCAGATACGCAGTATTTT. It encodes CGAGGGGADTQYF.

This clonotype was recorded at least ten times. This chain connects TRBV19 to TRBJ2-2; tentative D call: TRBD2 (7 bases). CDR1 is LNHDA and CDR2 is SQIVND in the germline V gene (reference sequence). There are 15 residues in the CDR3. V was cut by 6 bases and J by 3 bases, with 14 bases left in between. CDR3: CASSQRGGDTGELFF. The CDR3, as DNA: TGTGCCAGTAGCCAAAGAGGGGGGGACACCGGGGAGCTGTTTTTT. Complete variable domain (other parts from reference TRBV19 and TRBJ2-2): DGGITQSPKYLFRKEGQNVTLSCEQNLNHDAMYWYRQDPGQGLRLIYYSQIVNDFQKGDIAEGYSVSREKKESFPLTVTSAQKNPTAFYLCASSQRGGDTGELFFGEGSRLTVL.

The sample holds a few counts of this clonotype. The V gene is TRBV28, the J gene TRBJ1-1; TRBD1 aligns across 8 bases. V dropped 3 bases and J dropped 5; count of bases not matched to a gene: 17. From germline, CDR1 is MDHEN and CDR2 SYDVKM. The CDR3 consists of 18 residues. CDR3 residues: CASSFRTPRPDRGTEAFF. The CDR3 DNA reads TGTGCCAGCAGTTTCCGAACCCCAAGACCCGACAGGGGAACTGAAGCTTTCTTT. The entire variable domain, with the rest obtained from reference TRBV28 and TRBJ1-1, is as follows: DVKVTQSSRYLVKRTGEKVFLECVQDMDHENMFWYRQDPGLGLRLIYFSYDVKMKEKGDIPEGYSVSREKKERFSLILESASTNQTSMYLCASSFRTPRPDRGTEAFFGQGTRLTVV.

Only a few counts were recorded for this clonotype. This sequence joins TRBV9 and TRBJ2-1; D is ambiguous. Germline assignment: CDR1 SGDLS and CDR2 YYNGEE. CDR3 size: 13 residues. V lost 0 bases and J lost 8, with 9 bases in between. CDR3 residues: CASSVGAFDEQFF. The CDR3 coding sequence is TGTGCCAGCAGCGTAGGGGCCTTCGATGAGCAGTTCTTC.

This clonotype was detected many times. This chain links TRBV7-9 with TRBJ2-3; 7 bases agree with TRBD2. Losses at the gene ends were 5 bases for V and 3 bases for J; bases not matched to a gene: 5. CDR3 length equals 14 residues. The germline V gene has CDR1 SEHNR and CDR2 FQNEAQ (reference sequence). In DNA, the CDR3 is TGTGCCAGCAGCCTGGGTAGCGGGACAGATACGCAGTATTTT. It codes for CASSLGSGTDTQYF.

This clonotype showed up just a few times. This chain links TRBV24-1 with TRBJ1-5, with 7 bases fitting TRBD1. The junction had 13 bases not matched to a gene; V was cut back by 9 bases and J by 0 bases. CDR3 length equals 17 residues. Per the germline V gene, CDR1 is KGHDR and CDR2 is SFDVKD. DNA of the CDR3: TGTGCCACCCGCCCCCCGGGACAGCAAATTAGCAATCAGCCCCAGCATTTT. Its translation is CATRPPGQQISNQPQHF.